These 9 T cell receptor beta chains came from one sample sequenced in a study of T cell repertoires in ileal Crohn's disease. Using immunoSEQ multiplex PCR, the repertoire was profiled, and TCRdb retains in-frame clones only, with some absent. The table shows 9,500 to 15,000 clones, with just over 75% occurring only once. Specimen: ileal tissue. The source of these receptors is an adult with Crohn's disease.

This clone appeared once. The chain joins TRBV7-9 to TRBJ1-2; 8 positions match TRBD1. V dropped 4 bases and J dropped 7; count of bases not matched to a gene: 5. The germline V gene encodes CDR1 SEHNR and CDR2 FQNEAQ (reference sequence). CDR3 length: 13 residues. The CDR3 loop is CASSYQQGVGYTF. CDR3 bases: TGTGCCAGCAGCTACCAACAGGGGGTTGGCTACACCTTC.

The rearrangement uses TRBV2 and TRBJ2-7; 12 bases are a match to TRBD2. The CDR3 loop spans 14 amino acids. The V gene's germline CDR1 is SNHLY and CDR2 FYNNEI. The trim removed 8 bases at V and 3 bases at J, leaving 5 bases unmatched. The CDR3 protein is CASELAGGHYEQYF. The CDR3, as DNA: TGTGCCAGCGAACTAGCGGGAGGCCACTACGAGCAGTACTTC.

The chain uses TRBV11-2 and TRBJ2-7; 13 nucleotides match TRBD2. Germline lookup yields CDR1 SGHAT and CDR2 FQNNGV. Germline trimming cut 5 bases from V and 5 bases from J; bases unmatched to any gene: 6. This CDR3 spans 15 amino acids. The CDR3 bases are TGTGCCAGCAGCCCATGGACTAGCGGGAGCGACGAGCAGTACTTC. Protein sequence: CASSPWTSGSDEQYF. Full variable domain (rest looked up from reference TRBV11-2 and TRBJ2-7): EAGVAQSPRYKIIEKRQSVAFWCNPISGHATLYWYQQILGQGPKLLIQFQNNGVVDDSQLPKDRFSAERLKGVDSTLKIQPAKLEDSAVYLCASSPWTSGSDEQYFGPGTRLTVT.

The chain has TRBV5-1 and TRBJ2-7; D may be TRBD2 (6 bases). The germline CDR1 and CDR2 sequences are SGHRS and YFSETQ. The ends were cut back, 5 bases at V and 6 bases at J, with 21 bases in the middle. The CDR3 extends over 15 amino acids. The CDR3 here is CASRVEVGTPGEQYF. CDR3 in DNA: TGCGCCAGCAGGGTGGAGGTTGGGACTCCGGGCGAGCAGTACTTC.

The chain recombines TRBV27 with TRBJ2-1; the D gene is possibly TRBD2 (6 bases). V lost 2 bases, J lost 8 bases, and 19 bases lay in between. The CDR3 runs 16 residues. Germline V lookup: CDR1 MNHEY, CDR2 SMNVEV (reference sequence). CDR3 residues: CASSLQGPPGRYEQFF. CDR3 in DNA: TGTGCCAGCAGTTTACAGGGTCCCCCTGGGAGGTATGAGCAGTTCTTC.

The rearrangement joins TRBV4-1 to TRBJ2-1, with D possibly matching TRBD2 (7 bases). Trimming stripped 8 bases from V and 4 bases from J, with 15 bases between. The CDR3 sequence is 14 residues long. Germline CDR1 is MGHRA and CDR2 is YSYEKL. The chain's CDR3 is CASGRGGDYNEQFF. CDR3 DNA: TGCGCCAGCGGGAGAGGGGGGGATTACAATGAGCAGTTCTTC.

This chain joins TRBV4-2 and TRBJ2-3, with a tentative D call TRBD2 (6 bases). The germline gives CDR1 LGHNA, CDR2 YNFKEQ. The CDR3 loop spans 14 amino acids. Trimming took 5 bases from V and 3 from J, leaving 12 bases between them. The CDR3 nucleotides read TGTGCCAGCAGCTCACTAGCTCCGACAGATACGCAGTATTTT. Translation gives CASSSLAPTDTQYF.

The rearrangement uses TRBV28 and TRBJ1-2, with a tentative D call TRBD1 (6 bases). V was cut by 4 bases and J by 4 bases, with 13 bases left in between. This CDR3 contains 14 residues. The germline V gene encodes CDR1 MDHEN and CDR2 SYDVKM. This chain's CDR3 is CASSWGQASYGYTF. The CDR3 nucleotides are TGTGCCAGCAGTTGGGGACAAGCTTCCTATGGCTACACCTTC.

The sample holds a few counts of this clone. The chain has TRBV10-3 and TRBJ2-1; 13 positions match TRBD2. Germline V CDR1 and CDR2: ENHRY, SYGVKD. V gave up 10 bases and J gave up 4 bases; unmatched junction bases: 7. This CDR3 has 15 residues. This CDR3 is CASRLAGGGYNEQFF. The DNA for the CDR3 is TGTGCCAGCAGACTAGCGGGAGGAGGATACAATGAGCAGTTCTTC.